Shown below are 9 T cell receptor beta chains from a single sample sequenced in a study of blood T cell repertoires in COVID-19 (dated by TCRdb to 2020 to 2022). Receptors were amplified or captured by the immunoSEQ multiplex PCR assay. In TCRdb, the immuneACCESS table is reduced to in-frame sequences with V and J assigned. These tables do not hold every clone; where another copy was compared, an unresolved V gene accounts for under half, and the others remain unexplained. A total of a few hundred thousand clones appear in this sample, around 90% of them only once. Around 15% of the sample goes to the ten largest clones. Sequencing was done on a sample of PBMCs or T cells enriched from blood (not recorded which). The receptors were sampled from a young man who had been exposed to COVID-19.

The V gene is TRBV13, the J gene TRBJ2-2, with a weak D call TRBD2 (8 bases). Germline V CDR1 and CDR2: PRHDT, FYEKMQ (reference sequence). This CDR3 comprises 17 residues. Between the trimmed V and J ends, which lost 4 bases and 2 bases, there was a span of 17 bases. CDR3 bases: TGTGCCAGCAGCTACACAGGGGCGGGAGGAAACACCGGGGAGCTGTTTTTT. This translates into CASSYTGAGGNTGELFF. The complete variable domain, with remaining parts taken from reference TRBV13 and TRBJ2-2, reads AAGVIQSPRHLIKEKRETATLKCYPIPRHDTVYWYQQGPGQDPQFLISFYEKMQSDKGSIPDRFSAQQFSDYHSELNMSSLELGDSALYFCASSYTGAGGNTGELFFGEGSRLTVL.

This clone was seen a single time. The chain couples TRBV9 to TRBJ2-2; D is ambiguous. CDR3 size: 11 residues. Trimming took off 3 bases at V and 7 bases at J, with 4 bases between the two ends. Germline-derived CDR1 and CDR2 are SGDLS and YYNGEE. The CDR3 DNA sequence: TGTGCCAGCAGCGGCGTCGGGGAGCTGTTTTTT. Protein product: CASSGVGELFF.

Comment on this clone: In the same sample, other DNA sequences code for this CDR3. The chain links TRBV5-4 to TRBJ1-2; TRBD1 agrees at 10 bases. The CDR3 runs 14 residues. J was trimmed by 2 bases and V by 4 bases; bases with no gene match: 2. CDR1 is SGHNT, CDR2 YYREEE, per germline (reference sequence). CDR3 bases: TGTGCCAGCAGCCCGGGACAGGGGAACTATGGCTACACCTTC. It yields the protein CASSPGQGNYGYTF.

V and J are TRBV7-6 and TRBJ2-5; 7 bases are shared with TRBD1. The CDR3 spans 14 residues. V was clipped by 5 bases and J by 6 bases; unmatched bases: 9. The germline gives CDR1 SGHVS, CDR2 FNYEAQ. The CDR3 here is CASSLLTGSKTQYF. The CDR3 nucleotides read TGTGCCAGCAGCCTCTTGACAGGGTCGAAGACCCAGTACTTC.

This clone came up many times. The rearrangement uses TRBV5-1 and TRBJ2-7; possibly TRBD2 for D (6 bases). CDR3 length equals 14 residues. The germline gives CDR1 SGHRS, CDR2 YFSETQ. V lost 0 bases to trimming and J lost 6 bases, with 13 bases between them. CDR3 coding DNA: TGCGCCAGCAGCTTGGTCCAGGGAGGAGGCGAGCAGTACTTC. This encodes CASSLVQGGGEQYF. Supplemented by reference TRBV5-1 and TRBJ2-7, the full variable domain reads KAGVTQTPRYLIKTRGQQVTLSCSPISGHRSVSWYQQTPGQGLQFLFEYFSETQRNKGNFPGRFSGRQFSNSRSEMNVSTLELGDSALYLCASSLVQGGGEQYFGPGTRLTVT.

This clone was detected once. This rearrangement joins TRBV29-1 to TRBJ2-5, with 9 bases lining up with TRBD1. Looked up from germline, CDR1 is SQVTM and CDR2 is ANQGSEA. This CDR3 has 13 amino acids. Germline trimming cut 4 bases from V and 6 bases from J; bases unmatched to any gene: 6. For the CDR3, the DNA is TGCAGCGTTGGGGACAGGGCTAGAAAGACCCAGTACTTC. This gives the protein CSVGDRARKTQYF.

The table lists this clone with a few counts. The chain employs TRBV7-9 and TRBJ2-3; 10 bases match TRBD2. V trimming: 2 bases; J trimming: 4 bases; junction bases outside the gene matches: 3. Germline lookup yields CDR1 SEHNR and CDR2 FQNEAQ (reference sequence). The CDR3 contains 15 residues. CDR3 loop: CASSLLLAGADTQYF. CDR3 DNA sequence: TGTGCCAGCAGCTTATTGCTAGCGGGGGCAGATACGCAGTATTTT.

The rearrangement links TRBV4-1 to TRBJ2-1; possible D gene TRBD2, 5 bases. Germline assignment: CDR1 MGHRA and CDR2 YSYEKL. V was shortened by 2 bases and J by 8 bases, with 16 bases between the two germline ends. This CDR3 has 15 residues. The CDR3 region is CASSQTSGGRDEQFF. DNA of the CDR3: TGCGCCAGCAGCCAAACCTCCGGAGGTCGAGATGAGCAGTTCTTC.

The chain is built from TRBV6-2 or TRBV6-3 and TRBJ2-5, with 12 bases fitting TRBD2. CDR3 length equals 16 residues. The germline V gene has CDR1 MNHEY and CDR2 SVGEGT. After removal of 2 bases from V and 5 bases from J, the junction contained 6 bases not matched to a gene. Written as DNA, the CDR3 is TGTGCCAGCAGTTACGGGCGACTAGCGGGGGCGGAGACCCAGTACTTC. Its translation: CASSYGRLAGAETQYF.